This T cell receptor (beta chain) was identified in a study of T cell responses to AZD1222 COVID-19 vaccine. Findings and limits, study-wide: AZD1222 recipients seropositive at baseline numbered only 6 or 7. It should be noted that donors were predominantly white British and more often female, and clonal diversity was possibly underestimated. Reportedly, close to half of spike-specific TCRs are directed against unmutated variant regions. Dominant at 160-218 and 743-854, vaccine-associated CD4 TCRs also spanned spike.

This clone has more than one count but fewer than ten. No antigen is known for it. The germline gives CDR1 SGHTA, CDR2 FQGNSA. The CDR3 is 16 amino acids. V lost 4 bases, J lost 1 base, and 16 bases lay in between. The data were produced by immunoSEQ multiplex PCR, yet TCRdb's version contains in-frame clones alone and is incomplete. The sample consists of about 120,000 clones, around 94% of them appearing once. The material sequenced was peripheral blood, taken on day 0 of AZD1222 vaccination. The gene calls are TRBV7-2 and TRBJ1-1, with D hard to call. This sequence originates from an adult in good health. CDR3 DNA sequence: TGTGCCAGCAGCTCCCCAGCCGCGGGAAAGAACACTGAAGCTTTCTTT. Its protein product is CASSSPAAGKNTEAFF.